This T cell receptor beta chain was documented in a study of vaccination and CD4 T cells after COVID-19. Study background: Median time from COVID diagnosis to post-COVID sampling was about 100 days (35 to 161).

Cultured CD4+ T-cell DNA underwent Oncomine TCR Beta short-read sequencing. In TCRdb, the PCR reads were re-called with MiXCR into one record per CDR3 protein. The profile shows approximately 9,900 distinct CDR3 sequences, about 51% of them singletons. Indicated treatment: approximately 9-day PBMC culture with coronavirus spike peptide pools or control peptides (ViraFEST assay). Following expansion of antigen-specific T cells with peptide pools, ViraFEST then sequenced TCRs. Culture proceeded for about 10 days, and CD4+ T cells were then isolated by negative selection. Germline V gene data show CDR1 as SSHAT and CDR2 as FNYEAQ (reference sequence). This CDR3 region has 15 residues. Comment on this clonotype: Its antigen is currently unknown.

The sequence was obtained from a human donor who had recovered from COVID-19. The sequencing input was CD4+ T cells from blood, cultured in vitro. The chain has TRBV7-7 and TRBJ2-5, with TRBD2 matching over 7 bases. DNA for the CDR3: TGTGCTAGCGCGTCGGGGCGGGGGTCCCAAGAGACCCAGTACTTC. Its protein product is CASASGRGSQETQYF.